The next 24 T cell receptor beta chains were all read from a single sample in a study of technical replicates of blood from four donors. TCRdb's table, derived via immunoSEQ multiplex PCR, lists solely in-frame clones and lacks some. This table has some 80,000 clones, 90% to 95% appearing once. Sequencing was carried out using T cells isolated from PBMCs. The receptors shown here come from a human donor in good health.

The chain has TRBV19 and TRBJ2-7, with TRBD1 matching 8 bases. CDR3 size: 13 residues. From germline, CDR1 is LNHDA and CDR2 SQIVND (reference sequence). The trim removed 2 bases at V and 5 bases at J, leaving 2 bases unmatched. The DNA of the CDR3 is TGTGCCAGTAGTATAACAGGGGGAAACGAGCAGTACTTC. Encoded protein: CASSITGGNEQYF.

The chain joins TRBV7-9 to TRBJ2-3; a weak D match, TRBD2 (6 bases). From germline, CDR1 is SEHNR and CDR2 FQNEAQ (reference sequence). This CDR3 contains 15 residues. V was clipped by 5 bases and J by 10 bases, with 22 bases between them. The DNA for the CDR3 is TGTGCCAGCAGCGTCACCAGGGACTCCCCTTCGGCGCAGTATTTT. It translates to CASSVTRDSPSAQYF. The variable domain in full, with the rest retrieved from reference TRBV7-9 and TRBJ2-3, is DTGVSQNPRHKITKRGQNVTFRCDPISEHNRLYWYRQTLGQGPEFLTYFQNEAQLEKSRLLSDRFSAERPKGSFSTLEIQRTEQGDSAMYLCASSVTRDSPSAQYFGPGTRLTVL.

The chain couples TRBV29-1 to TRBJ2-5, with a weak D call TRBD2 (7 bases). Germline-derived CDR1 and CDR2 are SQVTM and ANQGSEA. The CDR3 is 16 amino acids. V dropped 3 bases and J dropped 2 bases, with 19 bases sitting between them. CDR3 in amino acids: CSVDARGRRGQETQYF. The CDR3 coding sequence is TGCAGCGTTGATGCCCGGGGGCGGCGGGGGCAAGAGACCCAGTACTTC.

V and J are TRBV7-2 and TRBJ2-5, with a weak D call TRBD2 (8 bases). V lost 4 bases and J lost 5, with 17 bases in between. This CDR3 comprises 15 residues. CDR1 is SGHTA and CDR2 is FQGNSA in the germline V gene. The CDR3, as DNA: TGTGCCAGCAGCTCAGGGGGACTAGTAATGGAGACCCAGTACTTC. It specifies CASSSGGLVMETQYF.

The chain is built from TRBV4-1 and TRBJ2-1; weak D call: TRBD1 (5 bases). Trimming stripped 4 bases from V and 1 base from J, with 8 bases between. This CDR3 has 14 residues. CDR1 and CDR2 from the germline V gene are MGHRA and YSYEKL. CDR3 protein: CASSLDSSYNEQFF. Here the CDR3 DNA reads TGCGCCAGCAGCCTCGACAGTTCCTACAATGAGCAGTTCTTC.

The J gene is TRBJ2-7, the V gene TRBV28, with 11 nucleotides matching TRBD2. Trimming cost V 1 base and J 6 bases; bases outside gene matches: 8. The germline CDR1 and CDR2 sequences are MDHEN and SYDVKM. The CDR3 is 16 residues long. CDR3 DNA sequence: TGTGCCAGCAGTTTATTAGCGGGAGGGCCTTTACTCGAGCAGTACTTC. Amino acids: CASSLLAGGPLLEQYF.

This clone appeared once. V usage is TRBV4-2 and J usage is TRBJ2-7; D uncertain. The CDR3 runs 15 residues. The V end lost 6 bases, the J end lost 7 bases, and 22 bases lay between the germline ends. Germline CDR1 and CDR2: LGHNA and YNFKEQ. In DNA, the CDR3 is TGTGCCAGCAGTACTTCCGGCGGCCTACCCCAAGAGCAGTACTTC. This encodes CASSTSGGLPQEQYF.

The table lists this clone with a count of one. J is TRBJ1-6 and V is TRBV13; 7 bases are shared with TRBD1. Germline assignment: CDR1 PRHDT and CDR2 FYEKMQ (reference sequence). V shed 4 bases, J shed 7 bases, and the junction held 7 bases outside the gene matches. The CDR3 has 15 amino acids. This chain's CDR3 is CASSSLDRDNSPLHF. CDR3 bases: TGTGCCAGCAGCTCCCTCGACAGGGACAATTCACCCCTCCACTTT.

This clone has more than one count but fewer than ten. This sample also contains other DNA sequences that code for the same CDR3. The chain links TRBV15 to TRBJ1-1, with D tentatively TRBD1 (6 bases). Germline V CDR1 and CDR2: LNHNV, YYDKDF (reference sequence). The V and J ends lost 3 bases and 2 bases respectively, with 7 bases between them. This CDR3 spans 13 amino acids. CDR3 DNA: TGTGCCACCAGCAGGACAGGTAACACTGAAGCTTTCTTT. It codes for CATSRTGNTEAFF.

This chain connects TRBV6-5 to TRBJ2-7, with D perhaps TRBD1 (6 bases). CDR3 size: 15 residues. The ends were cut back, 5 bases at V and 2 bases at J, with 16 bases in the middle. Germline lookup yields CDR1 MNHEY and CDR2 SVGAGI. The CDR3 sequence is CASSTRTEPTYEQYF. The CDR3 DNA sequence: TGTGCCAGCAGTACCCGGACAGAACCGACCTACGAGCAGTACTTC.

The chain uses TRBV12-5 and TRBJ2-1; D possibly corresponds to TRBD2 (6 bases). Germline values: CDR1 LGHNT, CDR2 FRNRAP. The CDR3 runs to 14 residues. V lost 0 bases to trimming and J lost 10 bases, with 13 bases between them. CDR3 nucleotides: TGTGCTAGTGGTTTGGTCGGGACTGCCGTCGAGCAGTTCTTC. It yields the protein CASGLVGTAVEQFF.

The V gene is TRBV29-1, the J gene TRBJ1-5; TRBD1 might be the D (5 bases). The CDR3 extends over 14 amino acids. The V gene's germline CDR1 is SQVTM and CDR2 ANQGSEA. V lost 7 bases, J lost 7 bases, and 20 bases lay in between. This CDR3 reads CSAKGASVGQPQHF. The DNA of the CDR3 is TGCAGCGCCAAAGGGGCCTCAGTGGGCCAGCCCCAGCATTTT.

CDR3 residues: CASSSYTEAFF. In DNA form, the CDR3 reads TGTGCCAGCAGCTCTTACACTGAAGCTTTCTTT. The rearrangement joins TRBV7-8 to TRBJ1-1; no definite D call. With 4 bases removed from V and 3 bases from J, the gap between germline ends came to 3 bases. Looked up from germline, CDR1 is SGHVS and CDR2 is FQNEAQ. The CDR3 contains 11 residues.

The chain links TRBV2 to TRBJ2-7; TRBD1 is a possible D gene (6 bases). Trimming removed 2 bases from V and 1 base from J, with 12 bases in between. Germline assignment: CDR1 SNHLY and CDR2 FYNNEI. The CDR3 extends over 15 amino acids. Here the CDR3 reads CASSERTAPSYEQYF. CDR3 DNA: TGTGCCAGCAGTGAAAGGACAGCCCCATCCTACGAGCAGTACTTC.

The chain employs TRBV5-1 and TRBJ1-2, with 10 bases aligning to TRBD1. CDR1 and CDR2 from the germline V gene are SGHRS and YFSETQ. V was clipped by 3 bases and J by 2 bases; unmatched bases: 1. This CDR3 has 14 amino acids. The CDR3 loop is CASSSGQGNYGYTF. CDR3 DNA sequence: TGCGCCAGCAGCTCGGGACAGGGGAACTATGGCTACACCTTC.

This clone appeared a single time. The chain joins TRBV28 to TRBJ2-7, with 10 nucleotides matching TRBD2. Germline V lookup: CDR1 MDHEN, CDR2 SYDVKM. CDR3 size: 15 residues. The V and J ends lost 2 bases and 3 bases, in that order; junction bases with no gene match: 4. CDR3 amino acids: CASSLGGLAVYEQYF. The CDR3 region has the DNA TGTGCCAGCAGTTTAGGTGGACTAGCGGTCTACGAGCAGTACTTC.

This chain uses TRBV6-5 with TRBJ2-1, with a weak D call TRBD2 (5 bases). There are 14 residues in the CDR3. Germline CDR1 and CDR2: MNHEY and SVGAGI. V was clipped by 2 bases and J by 4 bases, with 9 bases between them. Here the CDR3 reads CASSYPPGYNEQFF. CDR3 sequence (DNA): TGTGCCAGCAGTTACCCCCCGGGGTACAATGAGCAGTTCTTC.

The rearrangement joins TRBV12-1 to TRBJ2-7; the table gives TRBD1 as D, unverified against the DNA. TRBV12-1 is classified as a pseudogene. The CDR3 loop spans 15 amino acids. CDR3 sequence: CASSFGGQAAYEQYF. Written as DNA, the CDR3 is TGTGCCAGCAGCTTTGGGGGACAGGCCGCCTACGAGCAGTACTTC.

The rearrangement uses TRBV7-2 and TRBJ2-6, with D tentatively TRBD2 (5 bases). Trimming removed 5 bases from V and 2 bases from J, with 13 bases in between. This CDR3 contains 16 residues. Per germline, CDR1 SGHTA and CDR2 FQGNSA. DNA of the CDR3: TGTGCCAGCAGCCAAAACTCCGGGACTGGGGCCAACGTCCTGACTTTC. Protein: CASSQNSGTGANVLTF.

The chain has TRBV27 and TRBJ2-7; 7 bases match TRBD1. CDR3 length equals 14 residues. The V gene end was trimmed by 6 bases and the J gene end by 2 bases; junction bases not matched to a gene: 7. The germline V gene encodes CDR1 MNHEY and CDR2 SMNVEV (reference sequence). CDR3 residues: CASRQGGSPYEQYF. CDR3 bases: TGTGCCAGCAGGCAAGGGGGCAGTCCCTACGAGCAGTACTTC.

As DNA, the CDR3 is TGTGCCAGCAGTCCAGGACAGACCTACGAGCAGTACTTC. It codes for CASSPGQTYEQYF. This chain links TRBV27 with TRBJ2-7; D possibly corresponds to TRBD1 (6 bases). The CDR3 length is 13 residues. CDR1 MNHEY and CDR2 SMNVEV come from the germline V gene (reference sequence). Trimming stripped 5 bases from V and 2 bases from J, with 10 bases between.

This sequence joins TRBV30 and TRBJ1-1; no clear D. The CDR3 runs 11 residues. Trimming stripped 1 base from V and 8 bases from J, with 8 bases between. Germline CDR1 is GTSNPN and CDR2 is SVGIG (reference sequence). CDR3: CAWSGVYEAFF. The CDR3 region has the DNA TGTGCCTGGAGTGGAGTCTACGAAGCTTTCTTT. Full variable domain (missing parts from reference TRBV30 and TRBJ1-1): SQTIHQWPATLVQPVGSPLSLECTVEGTSNPNLYWYRQAAGRGLQLLFYSVGIGQISSEVPQNLSASRPQDRQFILSSKKLLLSDSGFYLCAWSGVYEAFFGQGTRLTVV.

The V gene is TRBV7-9, the J gene TRBJ1-4; 7 bases are shared with TRBD1. CDR1 and CDR2 (germline): SEHNR, FQNEAQ (reference sequence). V lost 5 bases, J lost 8 bases, and 11 bases stayed unmatched. The CDR3 spans 15 residues. This chain's CDR3 is CASSDRTGYREKLFF. Written as DNA, the CDR3 is TGTGCCAGCAGCGACCGGACAGGTTACCGGGAAAAACTGTTTTTT.

This chain joins TRBV7-9 and TRBJ2-1, with 9 nucleotides matching TRBD1. Germline V CDR1 and CDR2: SEHNR, FQNEAQ (reference sequence). The ends lost 6 bases at V and 9 bases at J; junction bases unmatched: 15. This CDR3 has 16 amino acids. CDR3 DNA sequence: TGTGCCAGCAGTCATAATTACAGGGGGCAGACTATTGAGCAGTTCTTC. It codes for CASSHNYRGQTIEQFF.